The rows below give T cell receptor beta chains drawn from one sample of a study of tumor and adjacent non-tumor tissue in lung cancer. TCRdb re-called the multiplex PCR reads through MiXCR, storing one row per CDR3 protein. The sample lists about 93,000 distinct CDR3 sequences, roughly 66% occurring once. The sample comprised lung tumor tissue. These receptors all stem from a man in his fifties or sixties with non-small cell lung cancer. The CDR3 runs from the conserved cysteine through the conserved F or W. Fields, in order: V gene, D gene, CDR3 length, clone size, J gene, CDR3 DNA, CDR3 protein. The D gene is left open where the match is weak. The size of a clone is reported for some rows only, either as once, few or many, or as a class for expanded clones.

TRBV6-2/TRBV6-3	TRBD1	13	many	TRBJ1-2	TGTGCCAGCAGTTCTTACGGGACAGTTGGCTACACCTTC	CASSSYGTVGYTF
TRBV12-3/TRBV12-4	TRBD1	14	-	TRBJ1-2	TGTGCCAGCAGTTTCCAAGGGACAGGGGCTGCCTACACCTTC	CASSFQGTGAAYTF
TRBV28	TRBD1	13	-	TRBJ1-2	TGTGTCAGCAGTTTTGGAGGACAGGGAGGATACACCTTC	CVSSFGGQGGYTF
TRBV6-5	-	14	many	TRBJ1-6	TGTGCCAGCAGAGGGCCGGGGGAGAATTCACCCCTCCACTTT	CASRGPGENSPLHF
TRBV4-3	-	16	-	TRBJ1-4	TGCGCCAGCAGCACTGGCACCGGGTCGAGGGGTGAAAAACCGTTTTTT	CASSTGTGSRGEKPFF
TRBV29-1	-	15	-	TRBJ2-1	TGCAGCGTTGAAGGGACGTTCCTCTCCTACAATAAGCATTTCTTC	CSVEGTFLSYNKHFF
TRBV10-3	TRBD2	16	-	TRBJ2-3	TGTGCAATGAGTGCTGGGGCTAGCGGGGGGTCATATACGCAGTATTTT	CAMSAGASGGSYTQYF
TRBV11-1	-	14	few	TRBJ2-3	TGTGCCAGCGGCCCAGACAGGTCCACAGATATGCAGTATTTT	CASGPDRSTDMQYF
TRBV11-2	-	15	-	TRBJ1-4	TGTGCCGGCAGCCCCGGGACCGCGACTAATGAAAAACTGTTTTTT	CAGSPGTATNEKLFF
TRBV18	-	15	-	TRBJ2-7	TGTGCCAGCTCGCCTCCCCAACAGGGTCTCTACGAGCAGTACTTC	CASSPPQQGLYEQYF
TRBV6-1	-	10	-	TRBJ2-7	TGTGCCAGCAGGAGCAGGGAGCAGTATTTC	CASRSREQYF
TRBV5-1	TRBD1	14	few	TRBJ2-2	TGCGCCAGCAGCCGTGGACAGGGGGGCGGGGAGATGTTTTTT	CASSRGQGGGEMFF
TRBV6-2/TRBV6-3	-	11	-	TRBJ1-6	TGTGCCAGCAGATACGATAGGGGCCTCCACTTT	CASRYDRGLHF
TRBV4-2	TRBD1	16	-	TRBJ2-5	TGTGCCAACAGCCAAGAGGACAGGGGACTGTCAGAGACCCAGTACTTC	CANSQEDRGLSETQYF
TRBV7-9	-	14	-	TRBJ1-5	TGTGCCAGTAGCTTCACAGATAGCAATCAGTCCCAGCATTTT	CASSFTDSNQSQHF
TRBV29-1	-	11	-	TRBJ1-5	TGCAGTGTTGGACAGAATCAGCCCCAGGATTTT	CSVGQNQPQDF
TRBV11-1	-	17	-	TRBJ1-1	TGTGCTAGCAGCTTATTCATGGACAGCACAGTTAACATTGAAGCTTTCTTT	CASSLFMDSTVNIEAFF
TRBV20-1	-	13	-	TRBJ1-2	TGCAATGCTAGAGGTCAGGGCGGCTATGGCTACACCTTC	CNARGQGGYGYTF
TRBV11-1	-	14	-	TRBJ2-7	TGTGCCAGCAACTTTCCCGGCGGCACCTACGAGCAGTGCTTC	CASNFPGGTYEQCF
TRBV4-2	-	14	-	TRBJ2-7	TGTGCCAGCAGTTACGAGCTTGGCCCCTACGAGCCGTACTTC	CASSYELGPYEPYF
TRBV7-9	TRBD2	18	few	TRBJ2-2	TGTGCCAGCAGCCAGGTGACTAGCGGGAGGGCCGGCACCGGGGAGCTGTTTTTT	CASSQVTSGRAGTGELFF
TRBV29-1	TRBD1	13	many	TRBJ1-1	TGCAGCTCTGCCGGGACAGGGTCGACTGGAGCTTTCTTT	CSSAGTGSTGAFF
TRBV11-2	-	12	-	TRBJ2-1	TGTACCAGCAGCTTTAGTGTCCACGAGCAGTTCTTC	CTSSFSVHEQFF
TRBV11-1	TRBD1	14	-	TRBJ2-5	TGTGCCAGCGACTCCGGACAGGACCAAGAGACCCAGTACTTC	CASDSGQDQETQYF
TRBV4-1	-	15	-	TRBJ1-5	TGCGCCAACAGCCAAGATTTAGGGGGCAATCAGCCCCAGCATTTT	CANSQDLGGNQPQHF
TRBV6-5	-	13	medium-sized	TRBJ1-2	TGTGCCAGCAGTTACGGGTGGGACTATGGCTACACCTTC	CASSYGWDYGYTF